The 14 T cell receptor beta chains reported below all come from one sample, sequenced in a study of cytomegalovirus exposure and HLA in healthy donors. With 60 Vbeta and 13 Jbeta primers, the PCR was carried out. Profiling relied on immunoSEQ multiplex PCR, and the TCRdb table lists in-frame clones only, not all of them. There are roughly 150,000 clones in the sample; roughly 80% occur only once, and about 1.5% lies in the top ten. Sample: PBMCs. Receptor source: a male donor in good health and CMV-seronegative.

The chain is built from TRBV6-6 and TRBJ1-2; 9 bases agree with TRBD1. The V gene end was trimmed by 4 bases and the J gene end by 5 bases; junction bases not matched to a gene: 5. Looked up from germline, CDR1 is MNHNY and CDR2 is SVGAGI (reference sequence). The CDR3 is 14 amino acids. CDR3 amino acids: CASSSSGTGYGYTF. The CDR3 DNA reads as TGTGCCAGCAGTTCGTCCGGGACAGGGTATGGCTACACCTTC.

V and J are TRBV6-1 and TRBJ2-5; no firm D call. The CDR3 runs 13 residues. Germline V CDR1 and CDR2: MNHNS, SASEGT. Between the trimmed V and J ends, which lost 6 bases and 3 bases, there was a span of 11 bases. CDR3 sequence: CASSQSQEETQYF. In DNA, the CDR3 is TGTGCCAGCAGCCAGAGCCAGGAAGAGACCCAGTACTTC.

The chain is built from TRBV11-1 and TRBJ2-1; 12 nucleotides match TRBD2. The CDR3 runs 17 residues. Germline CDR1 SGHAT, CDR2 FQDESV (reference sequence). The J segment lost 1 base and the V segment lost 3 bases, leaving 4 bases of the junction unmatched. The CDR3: CASSFWTSGVSYNEQFF. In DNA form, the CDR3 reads TGTGCCAGCAGCTTTTGGACTAGCGGGGTGTCCTACAATGAGCAGTTCTTC.

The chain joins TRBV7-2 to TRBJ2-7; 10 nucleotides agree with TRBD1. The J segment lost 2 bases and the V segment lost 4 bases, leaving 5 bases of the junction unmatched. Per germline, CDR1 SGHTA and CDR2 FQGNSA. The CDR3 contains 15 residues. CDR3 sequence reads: CASSWTGTGAYEQYF. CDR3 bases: TGTGCCAGCAGCTGGACCGGGACAGGGGCCTACGAGCAGTACTTC.

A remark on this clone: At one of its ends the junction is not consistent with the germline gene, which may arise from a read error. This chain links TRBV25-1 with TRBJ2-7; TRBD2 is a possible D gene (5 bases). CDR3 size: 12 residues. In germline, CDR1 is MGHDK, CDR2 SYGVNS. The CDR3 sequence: CASLPSAGPAAF. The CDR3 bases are TGTGCCAGCCTCCCCTCCGCGGGCCCCGCGGCGTTC.

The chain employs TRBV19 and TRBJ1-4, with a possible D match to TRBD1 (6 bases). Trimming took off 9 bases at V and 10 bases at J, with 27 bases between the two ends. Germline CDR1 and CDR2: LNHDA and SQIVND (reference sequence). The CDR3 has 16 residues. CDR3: CASRAADRLLVGKLFF. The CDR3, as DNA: TGTGCCAGCCGCGCCGCCGACAGGCTATTAGTGGGAAAACTGTTTTTT.

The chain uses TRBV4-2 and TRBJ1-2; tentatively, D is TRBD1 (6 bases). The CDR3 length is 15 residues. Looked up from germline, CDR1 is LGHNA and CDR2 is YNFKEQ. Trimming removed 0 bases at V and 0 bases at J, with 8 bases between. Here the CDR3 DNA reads TGTGCCAGCAGCCAAGATAGGACAGCTAACTATGGCTACACCTTC. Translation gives CASSQDRTANYGYTF.

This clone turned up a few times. The CDR3 is CASSSEASGRSEAFF. CDR3 coding DNA: TGCGCCAGCAGCTCTGAGGCGTCAGGGAGGTCTGAAGCTTTCTTT. V usage is TRBV4-3 and J usage is TRBJ1-1; maybe TRBD1 (5 bases). CDR3 size: 15 residues. The germline gives CDR1 LGHNA, CDR2 YSLEER. Between the trimmed V and J ends, which lost 5 bases and 6 bases, there was a span of 19 bases.

CDR3 region: CASSLGREGNYGYTF. For the CDR3, the DNA is TGCGCCAGCAGCCTTGGGCGTGAGGGAAACTATGGCTACACCTTC. The gene calls are TRBV4-3 and TRBJ1-2; D is unclear. The germline CDR1 and CDR2 sequences are LGHNA and YSLEER. V dropped 4 bases and J dropped 2 bases, with 14 bases sitting between them. The CDR3 extends over 15 amino acids.

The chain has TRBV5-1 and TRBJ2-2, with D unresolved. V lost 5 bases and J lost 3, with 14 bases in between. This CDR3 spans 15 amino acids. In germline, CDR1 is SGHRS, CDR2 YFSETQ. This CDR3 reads CASSMAVRDTGELFF. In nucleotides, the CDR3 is TGCGCCAGCAGTATGGCAGTTCGTGACACCGGGGAGCTGTTTTTT.

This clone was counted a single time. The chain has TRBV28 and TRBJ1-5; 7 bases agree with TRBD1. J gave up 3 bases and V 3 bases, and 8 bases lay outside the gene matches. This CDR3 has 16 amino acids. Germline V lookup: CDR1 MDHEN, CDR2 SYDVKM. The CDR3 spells CASSLSPGQPNQPQHF. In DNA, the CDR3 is TGTGCCAGCAGTTTGTCCCCGGGACAGCCCAATCAGCCCCAGCATTTT.

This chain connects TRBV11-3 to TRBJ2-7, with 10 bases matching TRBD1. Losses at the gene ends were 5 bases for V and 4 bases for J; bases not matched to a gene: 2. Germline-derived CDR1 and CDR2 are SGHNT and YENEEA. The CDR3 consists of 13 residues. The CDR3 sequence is CASSRDRGYEQYF. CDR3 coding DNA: TGTGCCAGCAGCCGGGACAGGGGATACGAGCAGTACTTC. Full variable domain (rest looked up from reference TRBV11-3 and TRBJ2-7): EAGVVQSPRYKIIEKKQPVAFWCNPISGHNTLYWYLQNLGQGPELLIRYENEEAVDDSQLPKDRFSAERLKGVDSTLKIQPAELGDSAVYLCASSRDRGYEQYFGPGTRLTVT.

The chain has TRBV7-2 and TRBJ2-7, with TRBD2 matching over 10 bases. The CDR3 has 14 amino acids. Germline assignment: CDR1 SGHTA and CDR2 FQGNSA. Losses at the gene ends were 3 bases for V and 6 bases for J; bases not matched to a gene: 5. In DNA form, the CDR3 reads TGTGCCAGCAGCTTCCAGCGGGGGGGCGGCGAGCAGTACTTC. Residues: CASSFQRGGGEQYF.

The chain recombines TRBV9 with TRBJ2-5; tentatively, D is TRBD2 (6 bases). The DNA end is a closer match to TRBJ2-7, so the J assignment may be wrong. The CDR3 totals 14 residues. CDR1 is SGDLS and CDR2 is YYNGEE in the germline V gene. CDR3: CASSEEGKGYEQYF. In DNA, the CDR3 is TGTGCCAGCAGTGAGGAGGGGAAAGGCTACGAGCAGTACTTC.